The subject of this entry is one T cell receptor (beta chain). This clone appeared once. Its binding antigen is unknown. The input lacks base qualities; no much larger clone sits a single base away. Between the V and J ends, shortened by 6 bases and 3 bases respectively, the junction contains 11 bases. Including the terminal cysteine and phenylalanine, the CDR3 comprises 13 residues. This entry keeps only the CDR3 DNA: 39 bases, framed from base 1. CDR1 and CDR2, per the germline V gene, are MNHEY and SVGAGI. This sample was included in a study of blood T cell repertoires in COVID-19 (TCRdb year 2020). Looking at the study overall: Samples covering the acute and convalescent phases of COVID-19 were provided by collaborators in the United States, Italy and Spain. The prospective study material was composed of cDNA or gDNA derived from T cells, B-cell-depleted T cells, or PBMCs. The dataset comprised deeply sampled blood TCRbeta repertoires from subjects exposed to, actively infected with, or recovered from COVID-19. The repertoires were made available in a free public database intended to serve as a resource for research on the immune response to SARS-CoV-2. The samples were drawn from two sources: the first 160 participants of the ongoing ImmuneRACE study, and 1,200 or so subjects contributed by 6 global collaborators. Sample metadata almost always included a de-identified subject ID, COVID-19 status, age in years and sex. Where HLA class I and class II types were available, the types were taken from metadata supplied by the sample provider, not from assay-based typing.

TCRbeta CDR3 regions were amplified from genomic DNA using the immunoSEQ Assay, a bias-controlled multiplex PCR. The study's processing was this. Within the assay, amplification of reference gene primers was used to estimate how many nucleated cells each sample contained. Sequence reads were collapsed and filtered to measure the absolute abundance of every unique TCRbeta CDR3 rearrangement. Productive Simpson clonality was computed per sample as the square root of Simpson's diversity index over productive rearrangements. TCRdb obtained this table from immuneACCESS and retained in-frame rearrangements with V and J assigned. These tables miss some clones; where compared with another copy, unresolved V genes account for less than half of the shortfall, and the remainder is unexplained. For V, J and clone size, that table is used; D and trimming come from the DNA. In this sample the table shows approximately 280,000 clones, around 89% of which occur a single time. The ten largest clones represent 4.6% of the sample.

Whole blood was collected in K2EDTA tubes by collaborating institutions according to the institutions' own protocols. For TCRbeta analysis, collaborator samples were shipped as frozen whole blood, as isolated PBMCs, or as DNA extracted from either sample type. The paper's findings and limits, for the study overall: How much clinical and demographic metadata was included differed by source and by participant, and the metadata was provided uncurated.

This TCR was sampled from a middle-aged man with acute or convalescent COVID-19. The sequenced material came from peripheral blood. In this chain, TRBV6-5 is recombined with TRBJ1-1; tentative D gene TRBD1, with 5 bases matching. The bases read TGTGCCAGCAGAATTGACAGCTACACTGAAGCTTTCTTT. Its translation is CASRIDSYTEAFF.